This TCR beta chain was identified in a study of T cell changes during pregnancy in multiple sclerosis. Per the germline V gene, CDR1 is MNHEY and CDR2 is SMNVEV (reference sequence). The CDR3 totals 14 residues. V was pared by 3 bases and J by 8 bases, with 14 bases between. The data were produced by immunoSEQ multiplex PCR, yet TCRdb's version contains in-frame clones alone and is incomplete. The sample contains roughly 35,000 clones, 85% to 95% of which appear only once. This clone turned up a few times. V gene TRBV27 combines with J gene TRBJ2-1; TRBD1 might be the D (6 bases). The sample taken for sequencing was PBMCs (not recorded whether the cells were cultured). This receptor was obtained from a female donor with multiple sclerosis, enrolled in a pregnancy study. The CDR3 is CASSFTGTQDEQFF. The CDR3 coding sequence is TGTGCCAGCAGTTTCACGGGGACACAGGATGAGCAGTTCTTC.